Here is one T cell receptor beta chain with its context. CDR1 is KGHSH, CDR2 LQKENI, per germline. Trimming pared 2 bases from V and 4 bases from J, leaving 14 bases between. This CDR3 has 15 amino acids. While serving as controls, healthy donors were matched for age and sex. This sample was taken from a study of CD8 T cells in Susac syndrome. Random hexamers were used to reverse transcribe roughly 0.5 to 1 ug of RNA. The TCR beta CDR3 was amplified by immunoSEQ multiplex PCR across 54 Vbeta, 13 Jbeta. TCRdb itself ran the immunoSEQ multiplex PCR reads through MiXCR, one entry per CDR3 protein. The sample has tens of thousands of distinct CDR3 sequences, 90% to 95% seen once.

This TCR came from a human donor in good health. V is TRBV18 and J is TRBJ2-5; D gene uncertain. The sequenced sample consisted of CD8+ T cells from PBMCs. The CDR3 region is CASSPSPSAGETQYF. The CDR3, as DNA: TGTGCCAGCTCACCAAGCCCCTCCGCCGGAGAGACCCAGTACTTC.